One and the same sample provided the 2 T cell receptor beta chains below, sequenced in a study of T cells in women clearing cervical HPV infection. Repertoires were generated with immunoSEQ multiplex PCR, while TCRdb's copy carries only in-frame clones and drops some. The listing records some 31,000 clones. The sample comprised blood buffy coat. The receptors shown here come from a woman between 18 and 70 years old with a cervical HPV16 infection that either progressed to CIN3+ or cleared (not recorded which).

The CDR3: CASSTSSGGAWETQYF. The DNA read from the CDR3 is TGTGCCAGTAGTACATCTAGCGGGGGGGCGTGGGAGACC. This sequence joins TRBV19 and TRBJ2-5, with 12 bases identical to TRBD2. The CDR3 is cut off 3 residues early in the read; its end comes from the germline J gene. V was clipped by 4 bases and J by 5 bases; unmatched bases: 8. This CDR3 is 16 amino acids long. Germline CDR1 LNHDA, CDR2 SQIVND (reference sequence).

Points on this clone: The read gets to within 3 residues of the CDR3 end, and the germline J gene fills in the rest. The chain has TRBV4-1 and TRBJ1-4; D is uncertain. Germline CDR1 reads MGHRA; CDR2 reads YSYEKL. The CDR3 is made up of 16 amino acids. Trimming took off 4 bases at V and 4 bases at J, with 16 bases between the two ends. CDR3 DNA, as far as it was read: TGCGCCAGCAGCCGGAGGGCCCCTGCCCATAATGAAAAA. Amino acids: CASSRRAPAHNEK. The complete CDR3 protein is CASSRRAPAHNEKLFF.